What follows is one TCR beta chain and its context. Its target is not known. The sample originates from a study of CD4+ T cells in melanoma. Method: immunoSEQ multiplex PCR; TCRdb's copy keeps in-frame clones and lacks some. The repertoire holds some 110,000 clones, with 92% as singletons. The study, taken as a whole, reports: In melanoma, neoantigen-specific CD4+ T cells reportedly differed in differentiation state. CD8+ T cell, macrophage and B cell function reportedly correlated with neoantigen-specific CD4+ T cells.

CDR1 and CDR2 (germline): GTSNPN, SVGIG (reference sequence). With V trimmed by 2 bases and J by 5 bases, 5 bases remained unmatched. The CDR3 extends over 14 amino acids. Material: peripheral blood. The chain couples TRBV30 to TRBJ2-5; TRBD1 agrees at 10 bases. The sequence derives from a human donor with melanoma. CDR3 region: CAWSRQGAEETQYF. The CDR3 DNA reads TGTGCCTGGAGTCGACAGGGGGCGGAGGAGACCCAGTACTTC.